The 11 T cell receptor beta chains reported below all come from one sample, sequenced in a study of shared clonotypes between healthy human individuals. TCRdb's table, derived via immunoSEQ multiplex PCR, lists solely in-frame clones and lacks some. This table holds a few million clones, over 90% found once. Sequencing was performed on naive CD4+ T cells from PBMCs. Subset reported: CD45RA+ positively selected. The origin of the receptors is a man aged 18 to 35 in good health. Some clones in this sample may be carry-over from other donors' samples.

Only a few counts were recorded for this clone. This rearrangement joins TRBV6-1 to TRBJ1-1; 9 nucleotides agree with TRBD1. The germline CDR1 and CDR2 sequences are MNHNS and SASEGT. V trimming: 6 bases; J trimming: 11 bases; junction bases outside the gene matches: 10. This CDR3 contains 13 residues. CDR3 amino acids: CASREDRGHEAFF. CDR3 DNA sequence: TGTGCCAGCAGGGAGGACAGGGGACACGAGGCTTTCTTT.

This rearrangement joins TRBV6-1 to TRBJ2-1; D might be TRBD2 (6 bases). This CDR3 is built from 15 residues. Germline CDR1 is MNHNS and CDR2 is SASEGT. Trimming shortened V by 3 bases and J by 7 bases, and 16 bases separated the two germline ends. CDR3 in amino acids: CASSDRWGVGNEQFF. The CDR3 DNA is TGTGCCAGCAGTGATCGCTGGGGGGTAGGTAATGAGCAGTTCTTC.

The rearrangement joins TRBV19 to TRBJ2-2; possible D gene TRBD1, 6 bases. The CDR3 is 14 residues long. Germline CDR1 LNHDA, CDR2 SQIVND (reference sequence). Deletions cut 10 bases from V and 1 base from J, with 13 bases between. For the CDR3, the DNA is TGTGCCACCCGACAGGTTTGGAACACCGGGGAGCTGTTTTTT. Translating gives CATRQVWNTGELFF.

A remark on this clone: This same CDR3 is encoded by further DNA sequences in the sample. The CDR3 nucleotides are TGTGCCAGCAGACTAACAGATACGCAGTATTTT. Translated, it gives CASRLTDTQYF. The V and J genes are TRBV7-2 and TRBJ2-3; D is uncertain. The CDR3 extends over 11 amino acids. The V end was cut by 6 bases, the J end by 3 bases, with 4 bases between. Germline V lookup: CDR1 SGHTA, CDR2 FQGNSA.

This clone was seen a handful of times. The chain has TRBV4-1 and TRBJ1-5, with D hard to call. V gave up 4 bases and J gave up 2 bases, with 15 bases separating them. The CDR3 has 16 amino acids. Germline lookup yields CDR1 MGHRA and CDR2 YSYEKL. The CDR3 is CASSRDGGLGNQPQHF. The DNA of the CDR3 is TGCGCCAGCAGCCGAGATGGAGGGCTCGGCAATCAGCCCCAGCATTTT.

The V gene is TRBV6-1, the J gene TRBJ2-3; possible D gene TRBD2, 5 bases. Germline V CDR1 and CDR2: MNHNS, SASEGT. The CDR3 has 17 amino acids. V lost 1 base, J lost 2 bases, and 16 bases lay in between. The CDR3 is CASSEGSGRPNTDTQYF. CDR3 DNA: TGTGCCAGCAGTGAAGGGAGTGGGAGACCAAACACAGATACGCAGTATTTT.

The rearrangement uses TRBV6-6 and TRBJ2-7; no clear D gene. Per germline, CDR1 MNHNY and CDR2 SVGAGI (reference sequence). V was trimmed by 4 bases and J by 3 bases, leaving 16 bases between them. The length of the CDR3 is 15 residues. CDR3 DNA: TGTGCCAGCAGTTCTCGCTCCCTTGTAGGCTACGAGCAGTACTTC. Its protein is CASSSRSLVGYEQYF.

The chain is built from TRBV4-3 and TRBJ2-3, with TRBD1 as a possible D gene (5 bases). This CDR3 has 15 residues. With 0 bases removed from V and 4 bases from J, the gap between germline ends came to 11 bases. Germline CDR1 is LGHNA and CDR2 is YSLEER. DNA of the CDR3: TGCGCCAGCAGCCAAGACGGACATAGGGCAGATACGCAGTATTTT. This gives the protein CASSQDGHRADTQYF.

This rearrangement joins TRBV30 to TRBJ2-3, with TRBD2 as a possible D gene (6 bases). Germline lookup yields CDR1 GTSNPN and CDR2 SVGIG (reference sequence). This CDR3 region has 14 residues. Trimming took 4 bases from V and 0 from J, leaving 11 bases between them. The CDR3 coding sequence is TGTGCCTGGACGAAGGGGACTAGCACAGATACGCAGTATTTT. As protein: CAWTKGTSTDTQYF.

V gene TRBV5-1 combines with J gene TRBJ2-3, with D unclear. In germline, CDR1 is SGHRS, CDR2 YFSETQ. The V gene lost 4 bases and the J gene lost 3 bases, with 9 bases spanning the gap. This CDR3 is 13 amino acids long. CDR3 bases: TGCGCCAGCAGCGAGCAAGCTACAGATACGCAGTATTTT. Encoded protein: CASSEQATDTQYF.

This rearrangement joins TRBV28 to TRBJ2-7; D could derive from TRBD1 or TRBD2 (6 bases each). CDR1 is MDHEN, CDR2 SYDVKM, per germline. CDR3 length: 12 amino acids. V was cut by 11 bases and J by 0 bases, with 11 bases left in between. The CDR3 DNA reads as TGTGCCTCGGGGGCCTCCTCCTACGAGCAGTACTTC. Residues: CASGASSYEQYF.